This TCR beta chain was captured by sequencing in a study of beta chain features in type 1 diabetes. Points from the study as a whole: Shorter TCRB CDR3s, moderately but significantly so, marked every one of the four CD4+ subsets in Type 1 diabetes patients.

Concerning this clone itself: Its specificity is not known.

Expressed TCRB transcripts were sequenced because the isolated RNA had all been reverse transcribed beforehand. Measured with immunoSEQ multiplex PCR; TCRdb has only the in-frame clones, and not every one. The table lists roughly 220,000 clones, 16% of them singletons, with approximately 0.086% in the top ten. It was one heparinised blood draw, averaging around 120 mL, that each donor gave. The sequence was collected from a man aged 25 to 40 with type 1 diabetes. Sequenced material: naive CD4+ T cells from blood.

The CDR3 sequence: CASSHLAENYNEQFF. The CDR3 region has the DNA TGTGCCAGCAGCCACCTAGCGGAGAACTACAATGAGCAGTTCTTC. The chain couples TRBV4-2 to TRBJ2-1; 7 bases are a match to TRBD2. V gave up 3 bases and J gave up 3 bases; unmatched junction bases: 5. CDR3 length: 15 residues. CDR1 is LGHNA and CDR2 is YNFKEQ in the germline V gene.